These T cell receptor beta chains were read from a single sample in a study of blood T cell repertoires in COVID-19. Produced via immunoSEQ multiplex PCR; TCRdb's table is partial and in-frame only. The sample lists 150,000 to 180,000 clones; less than 95% were seen once. The sample was peripheral blood. The receptors were sampled from a man in his fifties or sixties with acute or convalescent COVID-19. The conserved cysteine and the conserved F or W are not part of the CDR3 here. The D gene is left open where the match is weak. Some rows mark clone size as missing; the rest say once, few, many or name a class of expanded clone.

TRBD1 | NA | TRBV29-1 | SVERQGLYEQY
TRBD2 | once | TRBV9 | ASSVGGTSGQNIQY
TRBD1 | NA | TRBV7-3 | ASSLAGTGNQETQY
TRBD1 | NA | TRBV19 | ASSILGQGGYGYT
TRBD1 | NA | TRBV5-1 | ASSSWTGRSSYEQY
NA | NA | TRBV2 | ASFLTETGYGYT
NA | NA | TRBV14 | ASSPHAGTFYGYT
NA | NA | TRBV6-2/TRBV6-3 | ASSRGDGGRTEAF
NA | few | TRBV6-1 | ASSEARNQH
TRBD2 | NA | TRBV24-1 | ATSDLGLAGAHTGELF
TRBD1 | NA | TRBV7-9 | ASSVRDSRSPLH
TRBD1 | NA | TRBV9 | ASSEAQGTVNEKLF
NA | NA | TRBV27 | ASSRQSGTDTQY
TRBD1 | NA | TRBV6-6 | ASSRPTDRGVWGYT
TRBD1 | NA | TRBV7-2 | ASSLGTGVNSPLH
NA | NA | TRBV11-2 | ASSPTQGMNTEAF
NA | NA | TRBV27 | ASSFGLNEQF
NA | NA | TRBV5-5 | ASSLTGASYGYT
TRBD2 | NA | TRBV27 | ASSASQRESSYEQY
NA | NA | TRBV7-3 | ASSLGRSETQY
NA | NA | TRBV28 | ASQTGRTYEQY
TRBD2 | NA | TRBV7-9 | ASSYGLAGGSQTQY
NA | NA | TRBV7-2 | ASSSRTTGQTNTEAF
NA | NA | TRBV5-1 | ASSLSGRTVNTGELF
NA | few | TRBV5-4 | ASSLTGANTEAF
NA | NA | TRBV19 | ASSGAGWSGSNQPQH
TRBD2 | NA | TRBV27 | ASSFPTSGGRNEQF
TRBD2 | NA | TRBV9 | ASSVARGRAAGELF
NA | NA | TRBV7-9 | ASSLVSGRETQY
TRBD1 | NA | TRBV5-1 | ASSLDRGFGETQY
TRBD2 | NA | TRBV4-1 | ASSSDGGGTDTQY
NA | NA | TRBV2 | ASNYATALNTEAF
NA | NA | TRBV6-5 | ASSPRTQTDSPLH
TRBD1 | NA | TRBV2 | ASSEQGPNTEAF
NA | NA | TRBV5-4 | ASSLGSGVGVVGGYT
TRBD2 | NA | TRBV28 | ASSLPGGTTNGELF
TRBD1 | NA | TRBV6-6 | ASSSQTGTGLYGYT
NA | NA | TRBV29-1 | SVVTVSTQPQH
TRBD1 | NA | TRBV7-3 | ASSGTGTGNNEQF
TRBD2 | NA | TRBV9 | ASSPGASGIRVVYEQY